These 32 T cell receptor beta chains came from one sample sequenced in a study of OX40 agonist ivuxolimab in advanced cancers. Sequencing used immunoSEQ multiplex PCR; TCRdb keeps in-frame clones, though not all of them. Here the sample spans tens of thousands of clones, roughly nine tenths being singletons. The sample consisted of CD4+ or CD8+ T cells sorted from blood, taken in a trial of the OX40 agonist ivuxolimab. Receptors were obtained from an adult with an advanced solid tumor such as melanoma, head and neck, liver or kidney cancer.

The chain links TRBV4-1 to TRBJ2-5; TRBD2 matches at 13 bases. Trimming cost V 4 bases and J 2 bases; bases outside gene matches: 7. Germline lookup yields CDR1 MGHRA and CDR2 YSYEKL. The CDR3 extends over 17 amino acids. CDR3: CASSRSGLAGRQETQYF. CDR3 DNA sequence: TGCGCCAGCAGCCGCTCGGGACTAGCGGGAAGACAAGAGACCCAGTACTTC.

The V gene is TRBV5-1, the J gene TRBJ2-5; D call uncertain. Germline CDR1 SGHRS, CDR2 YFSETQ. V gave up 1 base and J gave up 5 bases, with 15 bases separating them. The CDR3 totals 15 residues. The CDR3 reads CASSLNGWGRETQYF. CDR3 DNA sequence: TGCGCCAGCAGCTTGAATGGGTGGGGAAGGGAGACCCAGTACTTC.

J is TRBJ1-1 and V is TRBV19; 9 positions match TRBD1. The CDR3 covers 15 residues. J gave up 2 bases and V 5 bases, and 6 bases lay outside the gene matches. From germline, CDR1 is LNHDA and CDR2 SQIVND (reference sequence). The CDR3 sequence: CASSPPGQGNTEAFF. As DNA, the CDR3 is TGTGCCAGTAGTCCCCCGGGACAGGGAAACACTGAAGCTTTCTTT. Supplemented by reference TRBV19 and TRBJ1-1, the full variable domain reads DGGITQSPKYLFRKEGQNVTLSCEQNLNHDAMYWYRQDPGQGLRLIYYSQIVNDFQKGDIAEGYSVSREKKESFPLTVTSAQKNPTAFYLCASSPPGQGNTEAFFGQGTRLTVV.

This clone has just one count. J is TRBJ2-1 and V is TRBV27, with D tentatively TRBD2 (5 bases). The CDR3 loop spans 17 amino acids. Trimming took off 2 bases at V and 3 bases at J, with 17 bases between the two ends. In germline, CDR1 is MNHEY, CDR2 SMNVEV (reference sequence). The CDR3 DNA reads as TGTGCCAGCAGTTTAAGGATAACGGGATTAAGCTACAATGAGCAGTTCTTC. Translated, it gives CASSLRITGLSYNEQFF.

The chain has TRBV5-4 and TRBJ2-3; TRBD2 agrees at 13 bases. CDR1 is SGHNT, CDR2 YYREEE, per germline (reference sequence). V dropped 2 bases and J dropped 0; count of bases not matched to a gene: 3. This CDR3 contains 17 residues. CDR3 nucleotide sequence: TGTGCCAGCAGCTTCGGGACTAGCGGGACTAGCACAGATACGCAGTATTTT. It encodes CASSFGTSGTSTDTQYF.

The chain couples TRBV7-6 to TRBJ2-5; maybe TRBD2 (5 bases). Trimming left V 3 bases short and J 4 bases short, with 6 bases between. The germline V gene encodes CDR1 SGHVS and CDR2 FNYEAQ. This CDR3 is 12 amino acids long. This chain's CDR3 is CASSFGGETQYF. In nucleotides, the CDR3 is TGTGCCAGCAGCTTTGGAGGAGAGACCCAGTACTTC.

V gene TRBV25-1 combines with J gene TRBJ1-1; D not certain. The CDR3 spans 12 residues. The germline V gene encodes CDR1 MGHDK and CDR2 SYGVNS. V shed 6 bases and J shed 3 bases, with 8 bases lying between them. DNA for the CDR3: TGTGCCAGCAGAATACGGGACACTGAAGCTTTCTTT. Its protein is CASRIRDTEAFF.

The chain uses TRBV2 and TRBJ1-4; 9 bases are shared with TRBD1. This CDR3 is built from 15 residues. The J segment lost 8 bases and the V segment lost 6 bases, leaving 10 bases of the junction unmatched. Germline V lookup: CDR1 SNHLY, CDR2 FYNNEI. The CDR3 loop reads CASRVDRGRVEKLFF. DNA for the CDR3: TGTGCCAGCAGGGTCGACAGGGGGAGAGTGGAAAAACTGTTTTTT.

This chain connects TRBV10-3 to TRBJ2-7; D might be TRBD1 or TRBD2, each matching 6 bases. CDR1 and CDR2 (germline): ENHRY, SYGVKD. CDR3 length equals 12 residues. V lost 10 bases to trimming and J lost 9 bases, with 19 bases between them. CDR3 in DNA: TGTGCCACCACGGGGGCGGCACACGGGCAGTACTTC. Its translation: CATTGAAHGQYF.

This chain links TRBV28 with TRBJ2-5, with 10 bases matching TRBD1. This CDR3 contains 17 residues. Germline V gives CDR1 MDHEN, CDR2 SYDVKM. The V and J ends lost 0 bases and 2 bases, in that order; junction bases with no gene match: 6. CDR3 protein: CASSLWGQGRSQETQYF. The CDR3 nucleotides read TGTGCCAGCAGTTTATGGGGACAGGGGCGAAGTCAAGAGACCCAGTACTTC.

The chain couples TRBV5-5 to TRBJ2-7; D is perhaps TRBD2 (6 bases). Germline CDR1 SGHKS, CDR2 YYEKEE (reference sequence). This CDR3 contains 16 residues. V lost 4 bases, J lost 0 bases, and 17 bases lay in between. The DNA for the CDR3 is TGTGCCAGCAGCGAGGGTCTAGCGTTGAGCTCCTACGAGCAGTACTTC. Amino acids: CASSEGLALSSYEQYF. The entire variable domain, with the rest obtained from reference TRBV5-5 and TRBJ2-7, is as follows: DAGVTQSPTHLIKTRGQQVTLRCSPISGHKSVSWYQQVLGQGPQFIFQYYEKEERGRGNFPDRFSARQFPNYSSELNVNALLLGDSALYLCASSEGLALSSYEQYFGPGTRLTVT.

The CDR3, as DNA: TGTGCCAGCAGTTTTTGGGGGGGGAACACTGAAGCTTTCTTT. It yields the protein CASSFWGGNTEAFF. The chain combines TRBV27 with TRBJ1-1; D may be TRBD1 (5 bases). This CDR3 comprises 14 residues. V gave up 3 bases and J gave up 1 base, with 9 bases separating them. In germline, CDR1 is MNHEY, CDR2 SMNVEV (reference sequence).

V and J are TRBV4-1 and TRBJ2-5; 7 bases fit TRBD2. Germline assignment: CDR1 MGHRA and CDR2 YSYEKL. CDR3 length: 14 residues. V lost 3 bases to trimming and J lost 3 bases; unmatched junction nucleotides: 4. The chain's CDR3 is CASSQGLTEETQYF. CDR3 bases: TGCGCCAGCAGCCAGGGACTAACTGAAGAGACCCAGTACTTC.

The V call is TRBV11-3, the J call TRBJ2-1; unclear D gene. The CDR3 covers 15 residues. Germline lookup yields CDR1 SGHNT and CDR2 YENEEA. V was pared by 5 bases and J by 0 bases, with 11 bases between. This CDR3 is CASSRLESSYNEQFF. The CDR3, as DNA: TGTGCCAGCAGCCGACTGGAGAGCTCCTACAATGAGCAGTTCTTC.

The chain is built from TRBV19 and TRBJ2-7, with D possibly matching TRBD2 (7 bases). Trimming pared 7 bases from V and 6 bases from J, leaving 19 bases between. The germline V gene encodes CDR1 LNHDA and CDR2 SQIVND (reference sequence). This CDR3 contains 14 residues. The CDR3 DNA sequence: TGTGCCAGTAAGATTGGGGGCGGGAGTCCCGAGCAGTACTTC. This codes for CASKIGGGSPEQYF.

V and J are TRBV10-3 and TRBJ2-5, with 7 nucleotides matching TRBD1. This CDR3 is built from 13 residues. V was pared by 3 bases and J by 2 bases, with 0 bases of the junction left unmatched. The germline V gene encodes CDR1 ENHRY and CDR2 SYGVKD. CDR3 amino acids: CAISDRGQETQYF. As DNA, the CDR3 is TGTGCCATCAGTGACAGGGGGCAAGAGACCCAGTACTTC.

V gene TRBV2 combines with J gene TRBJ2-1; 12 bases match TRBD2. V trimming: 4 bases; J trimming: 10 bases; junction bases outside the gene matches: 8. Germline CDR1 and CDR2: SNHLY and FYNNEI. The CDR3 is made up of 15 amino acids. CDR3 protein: CASSVLASGRGEQFF. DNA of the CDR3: TGTGCCAGCAGTGTCCTGGCTAGCGGGAGGGGCGAGCAGTTCTTC.

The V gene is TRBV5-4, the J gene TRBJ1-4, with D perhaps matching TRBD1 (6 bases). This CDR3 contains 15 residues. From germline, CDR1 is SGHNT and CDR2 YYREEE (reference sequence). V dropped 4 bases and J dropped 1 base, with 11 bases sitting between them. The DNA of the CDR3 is TGTGCCAGCAGCCCGGGGGGGCAAACTAATGAAAAACTGTTTTTT. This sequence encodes CASSPGGQTNEKLFF.

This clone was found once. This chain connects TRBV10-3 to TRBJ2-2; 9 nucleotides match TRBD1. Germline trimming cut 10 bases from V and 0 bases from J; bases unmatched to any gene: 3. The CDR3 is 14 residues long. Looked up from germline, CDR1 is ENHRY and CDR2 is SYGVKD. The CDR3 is CATRQGANTGELFF. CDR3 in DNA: TGTGCCACCAGACAGGGGGCGAACACCGGGGAGCTGTTTTTT.

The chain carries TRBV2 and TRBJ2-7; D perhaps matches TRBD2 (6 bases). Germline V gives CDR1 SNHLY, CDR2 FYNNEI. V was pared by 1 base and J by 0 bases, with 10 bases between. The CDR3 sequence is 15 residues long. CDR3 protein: CASSEVGGSSYEQYF. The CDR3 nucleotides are TGTGCCAGCAGTGAAGTTGGGGGGAGCTCCTACGAGCAGTACTTC.

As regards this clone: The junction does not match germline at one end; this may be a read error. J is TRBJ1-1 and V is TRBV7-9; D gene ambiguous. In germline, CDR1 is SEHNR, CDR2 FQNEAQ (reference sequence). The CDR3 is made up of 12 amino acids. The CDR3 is CAGSRENTEASF. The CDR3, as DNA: TGTGCCGGTTCTCGGGAGAACACTGAAGCTTCCTTT.

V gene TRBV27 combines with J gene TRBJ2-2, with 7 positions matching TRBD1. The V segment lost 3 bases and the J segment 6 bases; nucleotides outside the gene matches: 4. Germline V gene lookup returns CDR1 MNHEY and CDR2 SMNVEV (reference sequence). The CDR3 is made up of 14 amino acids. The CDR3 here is CASSFAGGPGELFF. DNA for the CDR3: TGTGCCAGCAGTTTTGCAGGGGGTCCCGGGGAGCTGTTTTTT.

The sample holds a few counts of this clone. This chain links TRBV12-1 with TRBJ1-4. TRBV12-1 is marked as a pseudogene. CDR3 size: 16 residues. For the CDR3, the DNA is TGTGCCAGCAGCTACCCTCAGAGGGGAAGGGGTGAAAAACTGTTTTTT. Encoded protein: CASSYPQRGRGEKLFF.

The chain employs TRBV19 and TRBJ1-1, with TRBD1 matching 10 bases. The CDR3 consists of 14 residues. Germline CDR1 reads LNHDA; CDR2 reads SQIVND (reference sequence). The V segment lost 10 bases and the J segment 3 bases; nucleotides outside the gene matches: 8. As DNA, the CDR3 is TGTGCCACAACGGGACAGGGGACTCACACTGAAGCTTTCTTT. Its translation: CATTGQGTHTEAFF.

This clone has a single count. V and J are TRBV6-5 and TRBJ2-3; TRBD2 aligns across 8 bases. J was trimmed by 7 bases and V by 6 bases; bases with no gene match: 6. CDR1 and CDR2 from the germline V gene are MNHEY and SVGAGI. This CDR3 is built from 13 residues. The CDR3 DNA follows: TGTGCCAGCAGCGGGACTAGGAGGCATACGCAGTATTTT. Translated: CASSGTRRHTQYF.

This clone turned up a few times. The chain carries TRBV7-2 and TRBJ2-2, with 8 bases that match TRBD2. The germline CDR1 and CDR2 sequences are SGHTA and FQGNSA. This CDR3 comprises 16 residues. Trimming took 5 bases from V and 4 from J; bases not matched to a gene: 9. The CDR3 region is CASSQLPGGVTGELFF. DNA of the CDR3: TGTGCCAGCAGCCAGCTACCGGGAGGGGTCACCGGGGAGCTGTTTTTT.

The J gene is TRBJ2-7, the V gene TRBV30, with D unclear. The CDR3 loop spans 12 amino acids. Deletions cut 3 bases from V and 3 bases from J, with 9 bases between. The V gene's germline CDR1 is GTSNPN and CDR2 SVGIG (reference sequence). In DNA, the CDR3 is TGTGCCTGGAGGGGTCACGGCTACGAGCAGTACTTC. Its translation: CAWRGHGYEQYF.

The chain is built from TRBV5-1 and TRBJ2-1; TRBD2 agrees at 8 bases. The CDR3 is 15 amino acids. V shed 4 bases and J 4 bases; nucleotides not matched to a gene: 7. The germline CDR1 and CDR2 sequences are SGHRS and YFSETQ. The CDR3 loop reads CASSQGLAQYNEQFF. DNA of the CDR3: TGCGCCAGCAGCCAAGGACTAGCTCAATACAATGAGCAGTTCTTC.

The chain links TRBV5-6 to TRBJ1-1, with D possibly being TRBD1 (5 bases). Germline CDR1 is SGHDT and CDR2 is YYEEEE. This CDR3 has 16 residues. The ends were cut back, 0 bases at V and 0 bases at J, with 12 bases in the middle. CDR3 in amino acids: CASSLGGGPLNTEAFF. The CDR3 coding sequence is TGTGCCAGCAGCTTGGGGGGCGGGCCCCTGAACACTGAAGCTTTCTTT.

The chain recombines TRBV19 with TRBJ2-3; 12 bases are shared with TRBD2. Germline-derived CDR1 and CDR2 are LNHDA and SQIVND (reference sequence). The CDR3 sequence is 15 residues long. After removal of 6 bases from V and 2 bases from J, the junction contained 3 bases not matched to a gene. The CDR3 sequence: CASRGTSGSTDTQYF. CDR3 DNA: TGTGCCAGTAGGGGGACTAGCGGGTCCACAGATACGCAGTATTTT.

The CDR3 is CASKPTRTATDTQYF. CDR3 coding DNA: TGTGCCAGCAAGCCCACTAGGACAGCCACAGATACGCAGTATTTT. The chain has TRBV2 and TRBJ2-3; TRBD1 might be the D (6 bases). Germline loops: CDR1 SNHLY, CDR2 FYNNEI. The germline V and J ends were trimmed by 7 bases and 2 bases, with 16 bases remaining between them. The CDR3 length is 15 residues.

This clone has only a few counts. The CDR3 protein is CASNPTGVPYNEQFF. The CDR3 region has the DNA TGTGCCAGCAACCCAACAGGGGTTCCCTACAATGAGCAGTTCTTC. The rearrangement links TRBV11-2 to TRBJ2-1; 7 nucleotides align to TRBD1. The CDR3 is 15 residues long. Germline lookup yields CDR1 SGHAT and CDR2 FQNNGV. With V trimmed by 7 bases and J by 2 bases, 8 bases remained unmatched.